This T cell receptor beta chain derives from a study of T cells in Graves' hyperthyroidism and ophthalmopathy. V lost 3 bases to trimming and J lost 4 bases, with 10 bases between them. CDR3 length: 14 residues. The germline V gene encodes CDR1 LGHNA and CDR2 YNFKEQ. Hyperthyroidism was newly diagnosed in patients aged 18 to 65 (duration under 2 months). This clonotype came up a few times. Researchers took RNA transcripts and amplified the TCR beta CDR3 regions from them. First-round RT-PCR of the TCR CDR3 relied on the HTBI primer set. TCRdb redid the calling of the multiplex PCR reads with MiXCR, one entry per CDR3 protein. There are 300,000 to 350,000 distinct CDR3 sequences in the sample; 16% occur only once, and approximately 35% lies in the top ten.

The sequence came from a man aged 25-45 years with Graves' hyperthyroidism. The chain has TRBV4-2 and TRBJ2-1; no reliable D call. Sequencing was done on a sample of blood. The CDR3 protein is CASSHPGRYNEQFF. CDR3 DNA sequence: TGTGCCAGCAGCCACCCCGGACGGTACAATGAGCAGTTCTTC.